The 2 T cell receptor beta chains below were found in one sample sequenced in a study of neurological immune-mediated disorders. TCRdb re-called the 5' RACE reads through MiXCR, storing one row per CDR3 protein. This sample has 60,000 to 80,000 distinct CDR3 sequences, with 4% to 5.5% found just once. The sample taken for sequencing was PBMCs. These receptors all come from a woman aged 45 to 65 with multiple sclerosis.

This chain connects TRBV20-1 to TRBJ2-2, with D unclear. The CDR3 loop spans 13 amino acids. The ends were cut back, 3 bases at V and 5 bases at J, with 10 bases in the middle. The germline V gene has CDR1 DFQATT and CDR2 SNEGSKA (reference sequence). The CDR3 reads CSASNQHTGELFF. The CDR3, as DNA: TGCAGTGCTAGTAACCAGCATACCGGGGAGCTGTTTTTT.

This clonotype was counted at least ten times. The chain links TRBV12-3 or TRBV12-4 to TRBJ2-5; possible D gene TRBD2, 6 bases. The CDR3 extends over 12 amino acids. Trimming left V 8 bases short and J 5 bases short, with 12 bases between. The CDR3 spells CASRGTRETQYF. CDR3 nucleotides: TGTGCCAGCCGCGGGACGAGGGAGACCCAGTACTTC.